These T cell receptor beta chains were read from a single sample in a study of cytomegalovirus exposure and HLA in healthy donors. The protocol was immunoSEQ multiplex PCR, while the TCRdb copy is restricted to in-frame clones and leaves out a portion. The repertoire holds approximately 190,000 clones, more than 65% seen once, with less than 2% in the top ten. Sequenced sample: PBMCs. These receptors all come from a woman in her thirties in good health and CMV-seronegative. Each CDR3 is given with its conserved first and last residue. The order of the fields is D gene, J gene, V gene, clone size, CDR3 DNA, CDR3 protein. D genes are given only for firm matches. Clone size is shown for a subset of rows, as once, few, many or a class of expanded clone.

>TRBD1|TRBJ1-1|TRBV19|-
TGTGCCAGTAGTAGGGACAGGGGGCGGACTGAAGCTTTCTTT
CASSRDRGRTEAFF
>TRBD1|TRBJ2-7|TRBV27|few
TGTGCCAGCAAGCGACAGGGCCGGTACGAGCAGTACTTC
CASKRQGRYEQYF
>TRBD2|TRBJ2-1|TRBV15|-
TGTGCCACCAGCAGAGGGGGACTAGCCGATGAGCAGTTCTTC
CATSRGGLADEQFF
>TRBD1|TRBJ2-3|TRBV7-9|-
TGTTCCAGCAGCTTAGGGTTTAGGGGGCGGCCAGATACGCAGTATTTT
CSSSLGFRGRPDTQYF
>-|TRBJ1-4|TRBV15|-
TGTGCCACCAGCGCCCCGGACAGTCCTAATGAAAAACTGTTTTTT
CATSAPDSPNEKLFF
>-|TRBJ2-3|TRBV6-5|-
TGTGCCAGCAGGGGGAGAAGCACAGATACGCAGTATTTT
CASRGRSTDTQYF
>-|TRBJ2-1|TRBV7-3|-
TGTGCCAGCAGCCCAACCGGGATTCCCGGTATTGATGAGCAGTTCTTC
CASSPTGIPGIDEQFF
>-|TRBJ2-1|TRBV5-6|-
TGTGCCAGCAGCCAAAGCGGGAGGACAGGGAATGAGCAGTTCTTC
CASSQSGRTGNEQFF
>-|TRBJ2-2|TRBV7-9|once
TGTTCCAGCAACCTGATAGCCGGGGAGCTGTTTTTT
CSSNLIAGELFF
>-|TRBJ2-7|TRBV2|-
TGTGCCAGCAGTTCGACTTCCTACGAGCAGTACTTC
CASSSTSYEQYF
>TRBD2|TRBJ2-7|TRBV9|-
TGTGCCAGCAGCGAAAGGGAGGGCTCCGCCTACGAGCAGTACTTC
CASSEREGSAYEQYF
>-|TRBJ2-7|TRBV4-3|-
TGCGCCAGCAGCCAAGATCTCCTAACGTCTGCCTACGAGCAGTACTTC
CASSQDLLTSAYEQYF
>TRBD2|TRBJ2-6|TRBV11-2|-
TGTGCCAGCAGCTTGGTTAAGCGGGAGGGCTCTGGGGCCAACGTCCTGACTTTC
CASSLVKREGSGANVLTF
>TRBD1|TRBJ2-7|TRBV10-3|-
TGTGCCATCAGTGATAGACAGGGTCAGTCCTACGAGCAGTACTTC
CAISDRQGQSYEQYF
>-|TRBJ1-2|TRBV6-6|-
TGTGCCAGCAGTCGACAGGTTAACTATGGCTACACCTTC
CASSRQVNYGYTF
>TRBD1|TRBJ2-1|TRBV5-1|few
TGCGCCAGCAGCCCGAGACAGGGGCAGAGAGAAAATGAGCAGTTCTTC
CASSPRQGQRENEQFF
>-|TRBJ2-1|TRBV7-3|-
TGTGCCAGCAGCTACGAGCAGACTGCCTACAATGAGCAGTTCTTC
CASSYEQTAYNEQFF
>TRBD1|TRBJ1-1|TRBV27|-
TGTGCCAGTTTGTCCGGGACAGCGAACACTGAAGCTTTCTTT
CASLSGTANTEAFF